This is a list of T cell receptor beta chains from one sample in a study of blood T cell repertoires in COVID-19. The repertoire was sequenced with immunoSEQ multiplex PCR; TCRdb's copy has only in-frame clones and lacks some. This table has under 500,000 clones, roughly 90% appearing once. The sequenced sample was peripheral blood. The source is a woman under 40 with acute or convalescent COVID-19. Each CDR3 is given with its conserved first and last residue. The D gene is left open where the match is weak. Size values are once, few and many counts, or a class for expanded clones, and some rows have none.

.,TRBJ2-5,.,TRBV7-3,CASSLHGGGPQETQYF,TGTGCCAGCAGCTTACATGGCGGGGGCCCGCAAGAGACCCAGTACTTC
.,TRBJ1-6,.,TRBV7-9,CASSLRGERYNSPLHF,TGTGCCAGCAGCCTGCGCGGGGAAAGGTATAATTCACCCCTCCACTTT
.,TRBJ1-6,.,TRBV3-1/TRBV3-2,CASTATVYNSPLHF,TGTGCCAGCACCGCGACAGTGTATAATTCACCCCTCCACTTT
.,TRBJ2-6,once,TRBV28,CASSPSYSGANVLTF,TGTGCCAGCAGCCCCAGTTACTCTGGGGCCAACGTCCTGACTTTC
TRBD1,TRBJ2-7,.,TRBV7-8,CASSLTGLAYEQYF,TGTGCCAGCAGCTTGACAGGGTTGGCCTACGAGCAGTACTTC
.,TRBJ1-2,once,TRBV7-8,CASSLSRDSNYGYTF,TGTGCCAGCAGCTTATCACGGGACTCTAACTATGGCTACACCTTC
.,TRBJ2-5,.,TRBV5-1,CASSLDYGGLRETQYF,TGCGCCAGCAGCTTGGACTACGGGGGTCTAAGGGAGACCCAGTACTTC
TRBD1,TRBJ2-2,once,TRBV2,CASSEERSRGQPTGELFF,TGTGCCAGCAGTGAAGAAAGGTCGAGGGGGCAGCCCACCGGGGAGCTGTTTTTT
.,TRBJ2-1,.,TRBV3-1/TRBV3-2,CASSQRTSGGEQFF,TGTGCCAGCAGCCAACGTACTTCCGGGGGTGAGCAGTTCTTC
.,TRBJ2-7,.,TRBV3-1/TRBV3-2,CASSPGGPPYEQYF,TGTGCCAGCAGCCCTGGGGGCCCACCCTACGAGCAGTACTTC
.,TRBJ1-2,.,TRBV2,CASSRQQDYGYTF,TGTGCCAGCAGTAGACAGCAGGACTATGGCTACACCTTC
TRBD1,TRBJ2-5,.,TRBV10-3,CASSTGEETQYF,TGTGCCAGTTCGACAGGGGAAGAGACCCAGTACTTC
.,TRBJ2-2,.,TRBV11-2,CASSPTTGTGELFF,TGTGCCAGCAGCCCAACAACGGGAACCGGGGAGCTGTTTTTT
.,TRBJ2-3,.,TRBV27,CASTNRFGRGDTQYF,TGTGCCAGCACGAACAGGTTTGGTAGGGGAGATACGCAGTATTTT
.,TRBJ1-1,.,TRBV18,CASSPPGGETEAFF,TGTGCCAGCTCACCACCGGGGGGGGAGACTGAAGCTTTCTTT
TRBD1,TRBJ1-5,.,TRBV2,CASSYGQGILSQPQHF,TGTGCCAGCAGTTATGGACAGGGGATTTTATCTCAGCCCCAGCATTTT
.,TRBJ1-1,.,TRBV29-1,CSVARGTEAFF,TGCAGCGTTGCCAGGGGAACTGAAGCTTTCTTT
.,TRBJ2-7,.,TRBV28,CASSLFGTASYEQYF,TGTGCCAGCAGTTTATTCGGTACTGCTTCCTACGAGCAGTACTTC
.,TRBJ1-5,.,TRBV19,CASSIDLYNQPQHF,TGTGCCAGTAGTATAGATCTGTACAATCAGCCCCAGCATTTT
TRBD2,TRBJ2-3,.,TRBV5-4,CAVVAGGRDTQYF,TGTGCCGTAGTGGCGGGGGGCCGGGATACGCAGTATTTT
.,TRBJ2-7,.,TRBV15,CATSRVPVPEQYF,TGTGCCACCAGCAGAGTGCCGGTCCCCGAGCAGTACTTC
.,TRBJ1-5,many,TRBV12-3/TRBV12-4,CASRPGGNQPQHF,TGTGCCAGCAGACCAGGGGGCAATCAGCCCCAGCATTTT